One T cell receptor beta chain is described in this entry. It has no known antigen specificity. No base quality values were provided; no much bigger clone lies one nucleotide off. TCRbeta CDR3 regions were amplified from genomic DNA using the immunoSEQ Assay, a bias-controlled multiplex PCR. As for the authors' bioinformatics: The number of nucleated cells in each sample was estimated by amplification of reference gene primers within the assay. To quantify the absolute abundance of each unique TCRbeta CDR3 rearrangement, sequence reads were collapsed and filtered. For each sample, productive Simpson clonality was calculated as the square root of Simpson's diversity index over productive rearrangements. TCRdb's version of the immuneACCESS table is confined to in-frame rearrangements and falls short of the full clone set. An unresolved V gene accounts for under half of the shortfall where checked; the remainder is of unknown origin. D and trimming come from the DNA, and the V and J calls and clone size come from that table. Within this sample are about 200,000 clones, with 82% of them counted one time only. The biggest ten clones account for approximately 8.4% of the sample.

In Seattle, one collaborating source enrolled patients while the infection was active and tracked those patients longitudinally over the course of disease. Collaborating institutions collected whole blood in K2EDTA tubes following their own protocols. Collaborator samples were shipped for TCRbeta analysis as frozen whole blood, isolated PBMCs, or DNA extracted from either sample type. V has 2 bases trimmed and J has 4 bases trimmed; junction bases matching no gene number 18. Based on the germline V gene (reference sequence), the CDR1 and CDR2 sequences are MNHEY and SMNVEV. From the cysteine up to the phenylalanine, the CDR3 has a length of 19 residues. Of all the DNA, just the CDR3 is kept, 57 bases in frame from base 1. These data come from a study of blood T cell repertoires in COVID-19 (TCRdb year 2020). Regarding the research as a whole: Collaborator samples came from the United States, Italy and Spain and covered acute and convalescent phases of COVID-19. The samples were drawn from two sources: the first 160 participants of the ongoing ImmuneRACE study, and fewer than 1,500 subjects contributed by 6 global collaborators. The dataset comprised deeply sampled blood TCRbeta repertoires from subjects exposed to, actively infected with, or recovered from COVID-19. Sample metadata almost always included a de-identified subject ID, COVID-19 status, age in years and sex. The prospective study material was composed of cDNA or gDNA derived from T cells, B-cell-depleted T cells, or PBMCs. The repertoires were released in a freely available public database intended as a resource for research on the immune response to SARS-CoV-2. Where available, HLA class I and class II types were taken from metadata supplied by the sample provider and were not determined by assay-based typing. Study-wide conclusions, independent of this receptor: The quantity of clinical and demographic metadata differed by source and by participant and was supplied without curation.

Recombination connected TRBV27 to TRBJ1-1, with 8 junctional bases fitting TRBD1. Sequencing used peripheral blood. The source is a woman of 80 years or more with COVID-19, enrolled during active disease. The CDR3 protein: CASSLRRPGQGALGTEAFF. The DNA reads as follows: TGTGCCAGCAGTTTACGCCGACCTGGACAGGGAGCCTTGGGCACTGAAGCTTTCTTT.